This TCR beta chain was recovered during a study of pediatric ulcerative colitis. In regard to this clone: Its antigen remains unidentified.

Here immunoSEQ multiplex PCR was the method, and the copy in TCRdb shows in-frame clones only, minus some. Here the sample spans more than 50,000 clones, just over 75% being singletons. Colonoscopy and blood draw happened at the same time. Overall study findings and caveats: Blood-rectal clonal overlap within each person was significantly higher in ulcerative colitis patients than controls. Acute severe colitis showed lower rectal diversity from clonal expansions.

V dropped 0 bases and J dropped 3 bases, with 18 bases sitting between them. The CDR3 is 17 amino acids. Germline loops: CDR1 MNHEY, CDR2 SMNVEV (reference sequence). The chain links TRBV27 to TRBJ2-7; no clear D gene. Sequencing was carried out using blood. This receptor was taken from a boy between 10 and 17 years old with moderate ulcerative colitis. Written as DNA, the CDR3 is TGTGCCAGCAGTTTATCGGGGTGGGGTTCTTTCAGCTACGAGCAGTACTTC. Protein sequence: CASSLSGWGSFSYEQYF.